A single sample gave rise to the 8 T cell receptor beta chains below, sequenced in a study of T cells after yellow fever vaccination. MiXCR was run by TCRdb on the 5' RACE reads, yielding one entry per CDR3 protein. The sample lists over 200,000 distinct CDR3 sequences; roughly 6.3% were seen once. The sample here was CD4+ T cells sorted from PBMCs, taken on the day of the yellow fever booster vaccination. These receptors originate from a man aged 30 to 39 who received the YFV17D yellow fever vaccine.

This clonotype was observed many times. The chain recombines TRBV4-3 with TRBJ2-7; D gene uncertain. CDR1 is LGHNA and CDR2 is YSLEER in the germline V gene. V lost 2 bases, J lost 2 bases, and 16 bases lay in between. The CDR3 runs to 16 residues. DNA for the CDR3: TGCGCCAGCAGCCAATATCATCCTAGTGGCCCCTACGAGCAGTACTTC. Residues: CASSQYHPSGPYEQYF.

V and J are TRBV20-1 and TRBJ1-3, with TRBD1 identical over 9 bases. The CDR3 is made up of 14 amino acids. Trimming at V came to 6 bases and at J to 2 bases, leaving 5 bases not matched to a gene. Per the germline V gene, CDR1 is DFQATT and CDR2 is SNEGSKA (reference sequence). The CDR3 region is CSAPGQGTGNTIYF. As DNA, the CDR3 is TGCAGTGCACCAGGACAGGGGACTGGAAACACCATATATTTT.

V gene TRBV18 combines with J gene TRBJ2-1; D is perhaps TRBD2 (6 bases). There are 15 residues in the CDR3. Between the trimmed V and J ends, which lost 3 bases and 7 bases, there was a span of 16 bases. Germline CDR1 and CDR2: KGHSH and LQKENI. CDR3 nucleotide sequence: TGTGCCAGCTCACCCGCGGCTAGCGTCAGGAATGAGCAGTTCTTC. It codes for CASSPAASVRNEQFF.

This clonotype came up a few times. This chain's CDR3 is CASSLVGLGTGDEKLFF. In DNA form, the CDR3 reads TGCGCCAGCAGCTTGGTTGGTCTTGGGACAGGGGATGAAAAACTGTTTTTT. The gene calls are TRBV5-1 and TRBJ1-4; 10 bases line up with TRBD1. V trimming: 0 bases; J trimming: 6 bases; junction bases outside the gene matches: 8. CDR1 SGHRS and CDR2 YFSETQ come from the germline V gene. The CDR3 spans 17 residues.

This clonotype has just a few counts. The chain links TRBV25-1 to TRBJ2-5, with TRBD1 matching 10 bases. Per the germline V gene, CDR1 is MGHDK and CDR2 is SYGVNS. The trim removed 6 bases at V and 5 bases at J, leaving 12 bases unmatched. The CDR3 extends over 16 amino acids. The CDR3 protein is CASSASDRGRVETQYF. CDR3 DNA sequence: TGTGCCAGCAGCGCCTCCGACAGGGGGCGCGTTGAGACCCAGTACTTC.

The gene calls are TRBV10-3 and TRBJ2-6, with 9 nucleotides matching TRBD2. The V and J ends lost 6 bases and 4 bases, in that order; junction bases with no gene match: 13. The CDR3 is made up of 18 amino acids. The germline V gene has CDR1 ENHRY and CDR2 SYGVKD. CDR3 region: CAIRQGTSKQGGANVLTF. The CDR3 nucleotides are TGTGCCATCAGGCAGGGGACTAGCAAGCAAGGGGGGGCCAACGTCCTGACTTTC.

This clonotype was counted only a few times. The rearrangement joins TRBV5-1 to TRBJ2-5; TRBD1 agrees at 12 bases. The J segment lost 5 bases and the V segment lost 4 bases, leaving 9 bases of the junction unmatched. This CDR3 region has 16 residues. Germline loops: CDR1 SGHRS, CDR2 YFSETQ. The CDR3 spells CASSIGTGGAPETQYF. The CDR3 DNA reads as TGCGCCAGCAGCATAGGGACAGGGGGCGCGCCGGAGACCCAGTACTTC.

This clonotype was counted ten times or more. This chain links TRBV28 with TRBJ2-1; D uncertain. Germline V gene lookup returns CDR1 MDHEN and CDR2 SYDVKM. The length of the CDR3 is 11 residues. V lost 6 bases to trimming and J lost 4 bases, with 4 bases between them. CDR3 in amino acids: CASRLYNEQFF. The DNA of the CDR3 is TGTGCCAGCAGGTTGTACAATGAGCAGTTCTTC.